Presented here are 23 T cell receptor beta chains from one specimen sequenced in a study of blood T cell repertoires in COVID-19. Profiled with immunoSEQ multiplex PCR; TCRdb holds only in-frame clones, not every one. The sample lists 240,000 or so clones, about four fifths occurring once. The source material was peripheral blood. These receptors came from a woman between 18 and 29 years old with acute or convalescent COVID-19.

Only a few counts were recorded for this clone. This sample includes further DNA sequences coding for the same CDR3. This chain links TRBV5-1 with TRBJ2-2, with D possibly being TRBD1 (6 bases). The CDR3 loop spans 15 amino acids. Between the trimmed V and J ends, which lost 0 bases and 0 bases, there was a span of 6 bases. The germline V gene has CDR1 SGHRS and CDR2 YFSETQ. The CDR3 coding sequence is TGCGCCAGCAGCTTGGGGACAGCGAACACCGGGGAGCTGTTTTTT. It specifies CASSLGTANTGELFF. The variable domain in full, with the rest retrieved from reference TRBV5-1 and TRBJ2-2, is KAGVTQTPRYLIKTRGQQVTLSCSPISGHRSVSWYQQTPGQGLQFLFEYFSETQRNKGNFPGRFSGRQFSNSRSEMNVSTLELGDSALYLCASSLGTANTGELFFGEGSRLTVL.

The chain couples TRBV19 to TRBJ2-2; D not certain. Trimming removed 1 base at V and 3 bases at J, with 9 bases between. Germline values: CDR1 LNHDA, CDR2 SQIVND (reference sequence). The CDR3 has 15 residues. The CDR3 sequence: CASSIGGTYTGELFF. CDR3 nucleotides: TGTGCCAGTAGTATAGGCGGCACTTACACCGGGGAGCTGTTTTTT.

The V and J genes are TRBV6-1 and TRBJ1-2; a possible D gene is TRBD1 (5 bases). This CDR3 is 13 amino acids long. Trimming shortened V by 3 bases and J by 8 bases, and 13 bases separated the two germline ends. Germline CDR1 is MNHNS and CDR2 is SASEGT. DNA for the CDR3: TGTGCCAGCAGTGATCAGGGATTGGGAGGCTACACCTTC. Protein: CASSDQGLGGYTF.

Comments on this clone: Other nucleotide sequences from this sample produce the same CDR3. The chain has TRBV7-9 and TRBJ1-1; weak D call: TRBD1 (6 bases). V lost 3 bases, J lost 2 bases, and 7 bases lay in between. This CDR3 is 13 amino acids long. Per the germline V gene, CDR1 is SEHNR and CDR2 is FQNEAQ (reference sequence). The CDR3: CASSLTGNTEAFF. The CDR3 DNA reads TGTGCCAGCAGCTTGACAGGTAACACTGAAGCTTTCTTT.

This clone was detected only a few times. The chain links TRBV18 to TRBJ1-6; 7 bases map to TRBD1. The ends lost 3 bases at V and 7 bases at J; junction bases unmatched: 6. The CDR3 runs to 15 residues. Germline CDR1 reads KGHSH; CDR2 reads LQKENI. CDR3 bases: TGTGCCAGCTCACCCAACGACAGGGTGAATTCACCCCTCCACTTT. Translating gives CASSPNDRVNSPLHF.

The CDR3 sequence is CATSDTRARTDTQYF. As DNA, the CDR3 is TGTGCCACCAGTGATACGAGGGCCCGGACAGATACGCAGTATTTT. The rearrangement links TRBV24-1 to TRBJ2-3, with D tentatively TRBD2 (5 bases). Trimming stripped 3 bases from V and 3 bases from J, with 12 bases between. The CDR3 sequence is 15 residues long. The germline CDR1 and CDR2 sequences are KGHDR and SFDVKD.

CDR3 DNA sequence: TGTGCCAGCAGTGGACTAGCGGGAGGGCCGAATCGAGATGAGCAGTTCTTC. Translated: CASSGLAGGPNRDEQFF. This rearrangement joins TRBV28 to TRBJ2-1; 15 nucleotides line up with TRBD2. Per the germline V gene, CDR1 is MDHEN and CDR2 is SYDVKM. With V trimmed by 5 bases and J by 8 bases, 10 bases remained unmatched. The CDR3 loop spans 17 amino acids.

The rearrangement uses TRBV3-1 (or the pseudogene TRBV3-2) and TRBJ2-5; D is perhaps TRBD1 (5 bases). The CDR3 sequence is 15 residues long. V shed 2 bases and J shed 5 bases, with 15 bases lying between them. CDR1 and CDR2 from the germline V gene are LGHDT and YNNKEL (reference sequence). The CDR3 spells CASSQLLTARETQYF. CDR3 DNA sequence: TGTGCCAGCAGCCAACTTTTGACAGCCCGGGAGACCCAGTACTTC.

The rearrangement joins TRBV29-1 to TRBJ2-5; 9 bases fit TRBD2. This CDR3 contains 14 residues. The germline V gene encodes CDR1 SQVTM and CDR2 ANQGSEA. J lost 5 bases, V lost 5 bases, and 9 bases had no gene match. CDR3 sequence reads: CSVRTWLAGETQYF. CDR3 DNA: TGCAGCGTTAGGACCTGGCTAGCGGGGGAGACCCAGTACTTC.

This CDR3 reads CASSVRGEGGDTQYF. DNA for the CDR3: TGTGCCAGCAGCGTACGGGGGGAGGGCGGCGATACGCAGTATTTT. The rearrangement links TRBV9 to TRBJ2-3; TRBD2 matches at 7 bases. The CDR3 is 15 residues long. With V trimmed by 1 base and J by 6 bases, 8 bases remained unmatched. From germline, CDR1 is SGDLS and CDR2 YYNGEE.

This clone was counted once. The chain couples TRBV5-5 to TRBJ1-3; 7 bases agree with TRBD1. CDR1 and CDR2 (germline): SGHKS, YYEKEE (reference sequence). The CDR3 runs to 15 residues. Trimming took 1 base from V and 4 from J; bases not matched to a gene: 5. CDR3 nucleotide sequence: TGTGCCAGCAGCTTGCTGACAGGGCTCGGAAACACCATATATTTT. Translation gives CASSLLTGLGNTIYF.

V is TRBV7-2 and J is TRBJ2-1; no clear D. Germline V gene sequence: CDR1 SGHTA, CDR2 FQGNSA. The V end was cut by 4 bases, the J end by 1 base, with 8 bases between. CDR3 length: 14 amino acids. This CDR3 reads CASSSFGSYNEQFF. In DNA form, the CDR3 reads TGTGCCAGCAGCTCCTTCGGGTCCTACAATGAGCAGTTCTTC.

This chain links TRBV7-3 with TRBJ2-5; weak D call: TRBD2 (6 bases). The CDR3 length is 14 residues. Germline CDR1 SGHTA, CDR2 FQGTGA. Trimming took 0 bases from V and 3 from J, leaving 8 bases between them. Here the CDR3 DNA reads TGTGCCAGCAGCTTAACGGGGGGAGAAGAGACCCAGTACTTC. It codes for CASSLTGGEETQYF.

This chain connects TRBV5-6 to TRBJ1-4; 10 bases agree with TRBD1. The length of the CDR3 is 17 residues. J gave up 1 base and V 4 bases, and 7 bases lay outside the gene matches. Germline CDR1 and CDR2: SGHDT and YYEEEE. CDR3 amino acids: CASSPSGQGKTNEKLFF. CDR3 DNA sequence: TGTGCCAGCAGCCCGTCGGGACAGGGGAAAACTAATGAAAAACTGTTTTTT.

This chain connects TRBV3-1 (or the pseudogene TRBV3-2) to TRBJ1-2; 7 nucleotides agree with TRBD1. CDR1 LGHDT and CDR2 YNNKEL come from the germline V gene (reference sequence). V lost 5 bases, J lost 8 bases, and 14 bases stayed unmatched. CDR3 length: 15 residues. CDR3 in DNA: TGTGCCAGCAGCACCACGGGACAGCGACCCCGGGGCTACACCTTC. It translates to CASSTTGQRPRGYTF.

V usage is TRBV27 and J usage is TRBJ1-6; a possible D gene is TRBD1 (5 bases). Per germline, CDR1 MNHEY and CDR2 SMNVEV (reference sequence). Trimming pared 6 bases from V and 0 bases from J, leaving 15 bases between. The CDR3 sequence is 17 residues long. The CDR3 region is CASRPQAGSSYNSPLHF. CDR3 in DNA: TGTGCCAGCAGGCCACAGGCAGGAAGCTCCTATAATTCACCCCTCCACTTT.

In this sample, this clone turned up once. This chain joins TRBV2 and TRBJ1-2; 8 nucleotides align to TRBD1. This CDR3 is built from 15 residues. The ends lost 6 bases at V and 0 bases at J; junction bases unmatched: 6. From germline, CDR1 is SNHLY and CDR2 FYNNEI. DNA for the CDR3: TGTGCCAGCAGCCCCGGGACAGGAACTAACTATGGCTACACCTTC. Protein: CASSPGTGTNYGYTF.

This clone was seen a single time. The genes are TRBV7-9 and TRBJ2-1; TRBD2 aligns across 11 bases. The germline gives CDR1 SEHNR, CDR2 FQNEAQ (reference sequence). There are 18 residues in the CDR3. Unmatched junction bases numbered 18, after V lost 7 bases and J lost 7 bases. As DNA, the CDR3 is TGTGCCAGCAACTTGGTGACTAGCGGGAAGCGTTCATGGAATGAGCAGTTCTTC. As protein: CASNLVTSGKRSWNEQFF.

In this sample, this clone turned up many times. The V and J genes are TRBV27 and TRBJ2-7, with TRBD2 matching over 8 bases. The ends lost 6 bases at V and 0 bases at J; junction bases unmatched: 7. There are 15 residues in the CDR3. The germline V gene encodes CDR1 MNHEY and CDR2 SMNVEV (reference sequence). The CDR3 loop is CASSRRSGSSYEQYF. CDR3 in DNA: TGTGCCAGCAGCCGCAGGAGCGGGAGCTCCTACGAGCAGTACTTC.

The chain uses TRBV9 and TRBJ2-3; tentatively, D is TRBD2 (6 bases). The germline CDR1 and CDR2 sequences are SGDLS and YYNGEE. V lost 3 bases and J 4 bases, leaving 9 bases between the germline ends. The CDR3 sequence is 13 residues long. CDR3 sequence (DNA): TGTGCCAGCAGCGGTAGCGGCGCAGATACGCAGTATTTT. It codes for CASSGSGADTQYF.

V usage is TRBV11-2 and J usage is TRBJ1-2; tentative D call: TRBD1 (5 bases). V was pared by 7 bases and J by 4 bases, with 19 bases between. The germline V gene has CDR1 SGHAT and CDR2 FQNNGV. The CDR3 runs 15 residues. For the CDR3, the DNA is TGTGCCAGCACCCCGCGGGGCTGGGAACCCTATGGCTACACCTTC. This encodes CASTPRGWEPYGYTF.

CDR3 loop: CASSVEDRGRQYF. In nucleotides, the CDR3 is TGTGCCAGCAGCGTAGAGGACAGGGGGCGGCAGTACTTC. The rearrangement uses TRBV9 and TRBJ2-7, with 11 bases aligning to TRBD1. This CDR3 comprises 13 residues. Trimming at V came to 0 bases and at J to 9 bases, leaving 2 bases not matched to a gene. Per germline, CDR1 SGDLS and CDR2 YYNGEE.

This clone was seen only a few times. The CDR3 is CASTRTVPTGYTF. Written as DNA, the CDR3 is TGTGCCAGCACCCGAACGGTGCCAACGGGCTACACCTTC. The chain employs TRBV27 and TRBJ1-2, with D uncertain. CDR3 length: 13 residues. V was cut by 7 bases and J by 8 bases, with 17 bases left in between. In germline, CDR1 is MNHEY, CDR2 SMNVEV (reference sequence).